This T cell receptor beta chain is from a study of blood T cell repertoires in COVID-19. Study in general: COVID-19 samples, acute and convalescent, were from the United States, Italy and Spain. The analysed material was cDNA or gDNA that came from T cells, B-cell-depleted T cells, or PBMCs.

The ends were cut back, 7 bases at V and 1 base at J, with 18 bases in the middle. Germline values: CDR1 SGHKS, CDR2 YYEKEE (reference sequence). This CDR3 spans 15 amino acids. Per the study methods: Nucleated cell number was recorded as an estimate derived from reference gene primer amplification. Sequencing used immunoSEQ multiplex PCR; TCRdb keeps in-frame clones, though not all of them. V, J and clone size are those of that table, while D and trimming were read from the DNA. Of more than 65,000 clones in the sample, 80% to 85% were seen once. In its sample, this clone was seen a few times. This TCR came from an elderly woman with acute or convalescent COVID-19. The specimen was peripheral blood. The chain carries TRBV5-5 and TRBJ2-7, with D possibly being TRBD1 (6 bases). As DNA, the CDR3 is TGTGCCAGCCGCCGTGGACAGCGAGAATCCTACGAGCAGTACTTC. Its translation: CASRRGQRESYEQYF.